The 19 T cell receptor beta chains below were found in one sample sequenced in a study of shared clonotypes between healthy human individuals. Data came from immunoSEQ multiplex PCR; TCRdb stores just in-frame clones and leaves some out. Of about 2.4 million clones in the sample, 93% are singletons; the top ten hold roughly 0.36%. Sequenced input: naive CD4+ T cells from PBMCs. Specified subset: CD45RA+ positively selected. These TCRs come from a man aged 18 to 30 in good health. Some clones in this sample may be carry-over from other donors' samples.

The gene calls are TRBV6-5 and TRBJ2-2, with D perhaps given as TRBD1 or TRBD2 (5 bases each). The CDR3 spans 13 residues. The V and J ends lost 7 bases and 7 bases respectively, with 13 bases between them. Germline CDR1 MNHEY, CDR2 SVGAGI. The CDR3 sequence: CASTRGQGGELFF. The CDR3 nucleotides read TGTGCCAGCACCCGGGGCCAGGGCGGGGAGCTGTTTTTT.

The chain links TRBV27 to TRBJ2-5, with D hard to call. Trimming took off 5 bases at V and 5 bases at J, with 21 bases between the two ends. Germline CDR1 is MNHEY and CDR2 is SMNVEV (reference sequence). CDR3 length: 16 residues. The CDR3 reads CASSPNTQPGLETQYF. DNA of the CDR3: TGTGCCAGCAGTCCAAACACTCAACCTGGGCTGGAGACCCAGTACTTC.

V is TRBV18 and J is TRBJ1-3; D unclear. V lost 4 bases and J lost 3, with 7 bases in between. The CDR3 is made up of 13 amino acids. Germline V CDR1 and CDR2: KGHSH, LQKENI. CDR3 protein: CASSQQGGNTIYF. Written as DNA, the CDR3 is TGTGCCAGCTCACAGCAAGGTGGAAACACCATATATTTT.

The J gene is TRBJ1-1, the V gene TRBV19; TRBD1 might be the D (6 bases). V lost 6 bases to trimming and J lost 5 bases, with 16 bases between them. Germline V CDR1 and CDR2: LNHDA, SQIVND (reference sequence). There are 14 residues in the CDR3. The CDR3: CASSPDTGKTEAFF. DNA of the CDR3: TGTGCCAGTAGCCCCGATACAGGGAAAACTGAAGCTTTCTTT.

V gene TRBV6-1 combines with J gene TRBJ2-5, with a possible D match to TRBD2 (6 bases). Germline V lookup: CDR1 MNHNS, CDR2 SASEGT. V was pared by 6 bases and J by 5 bases, with 13 bases between. The CDR3 is made up of 13 amino acids. Written as DNA, the CDR3 is TGTGCCAGCAGCAGAACTCGGGGGGAGACCCAGTACTTC. Translating gives CASSRTRGETQYF.

The chain is built from TRBV5-1 and TRBJ1-1; tentative D call: TRBD1 (6 bases). V lost 0 bases and J lost 1, with 10 bases in between. Germline loops: CDR1 SGHRS, CDR2 YFSETQ. The CDR3 extends over 15 amino acids. CDR3 nucleotide sequence: TGCGCCAGCAGCTTGGAGACAGGCACGAACACTGAAGCTTTCTTT. Translated: CASSLETGTNTEAFF.

Concerning this clone: Additional DNA sequences in this sample encode the identical CDR3. The CDR3 loop reads CASSLAGVPNEKLFF. DNA of the CDR3: TGCGCCAGCAGCTTGGCTGGGGTCCCGAATGAAAAACTGTTTTTT. The rearrangement links TRBV5-1 to TRBJ1-4; no reliable D call. Trimming stripped 0 bases from V and 5 bases from J, with 11 bases between. CDR1 SGHRS and CDR2 YFSETQ come from the germline V gene. The CDR3 covers 15 residues.

This chain joins TRBV4-2 and TRBJ2-7; D call uncertain. The CDR3 totals 12 residues. The germline CDR1 and CDR2 sequences are LGHNA and YNFKEQ. V lost 3 bases, J lost 3 bases, and 6 bases lay in between. As DNA, the CDR3 is TGTGCCAGCAGCCAGAGACACTACGAGCAGTACTTC. The encoded protein is CASSQRHYEQYF.

The chain employs TRBV9 and TRBJ2-5, with 8 bases that match TRBD2. The CDR3 runs to 16 residues. J was trimmed by 1 base and V by 0 bases; bases with no gene match: 5. The germline V gene encodes CDR1 SGDLS and CDR2 YYNGEE. CDR3: CASSVGTSRGQETQYF. DNA for the CDR3: TGTGCCAGCAGCGTAGGGACTAGCAGGGGCCAAGAGACCCAGTACTTC.

This chain connects TRBV4-2 to TRBJ2-7, with 9 nucleotides matching TRBD2. This CDR3 is built from 15 residues. CDR1 and CDR2 (germline): LGHNA, YNFKEQ. J lost 1 base, V lost 1 base, and 2 bases had no gene match. In DNA, the CDR3 is TGTGCCAGCAGCCAAGTAGCGGGAGAGTCCTACGAGCAGTACTTC. This translates into CASSQVAGESYEQYF.

The chain recombines TRBV19 with TRBJ2-5, with 12 bases matching TRBD2. Germline lookup yields CDR1 LNHDA and CDR2 SQIVND (reference sequence). The length of the CDR3 is 16 residues. Germline trimming cut 5 bases from V and 2 bases from J; bases unmatched to any gene: 6. The CDR3 nucleotides read TGTGCCAGTAGTCCCTGGACTAGCGGGATACAAGAGACCCAGTACTTC. Protein sequence: CASSPWTSGIQETQYF. Complete variable domain (other parts from reference TRBV19 and TRBJ2-5): DGGITQSPKYLFRKEGQNVTLSCEQNLNHDAMYWYRQDPGQGLRLIYYSQIVNDFQKGDIAEGYSVSREKKESFPLTVTSAQKNPTAFYLCASSPWTSGIQETQYFGPGTRLLVL.

The genes are TRBV4-2 and TRBJ2-7, with 13 bases matching TRBD2. The CDR3 is made up of 15 amino acids. CDR1 is LGHNA and CDR2 is YNFKEQ in the germline V gene. V shed 3 bases and J 3 bases; nucleotides not matched to a gene: 2. CDR3 in DNA: TGTGCCAGCAGCCATGGACTAGCGGGAGTCTACGAGCAGTACTTC. Translation: CASSHGLAGVYEQYF.

The V call is TRBV19, the J call TRBJ2-3; D remains ambiguous. Trimming took 3 bases from V and 4 from J, leaving 8 bases between them. The CDR3 loop spans 13 amino acids. The V gene's germline CDR1 is LNHDA and CDR2 SQIVND (reference sequence). In DNA, the CDR3 is TGTGCCAGTAGTATTGGGGTAGCAGATACGCAGTATTTT. Residues: CASSIGVADTQYF.

V usage is TRBV28 and J usage is TRBJ2-3; D is undetermined. The germline V and J ends were trimmed by 7 bases and 8 bases, with 22 bases remaining between them. CDR3 size: 15 residues. In germline, CDR1 is MDHEN, CDR2 SYDVKM. CDR3 protein: CASTPLRARKSTQYF. The CDR3 nucleotides are TGTGCCAGCACCCCCTTAAGGGCCCGAAAGAGTACGCAGTATTTT.

The chain uses TRBV5-1 and TRBJ2-7; 8 positions agree with TRBD1. CDR3 size: 18 residues. Germline assignment: CDR1 SGHRS and CDR2 YFSETQ. The V segment lost 0 bases and the J segment 3 bases; nucleotides outside the gene matches: 14. The CDR3 region has the DNA TGCGCCAGCAGCTTGGCCGGACAGGGTAACATGTTAAACTACGAGCAGTACTTC. This sequence encodes CASSLAGQGNMLNYEQYF.

V gene TRBV29-1 combines with J gene TRBJ1-1; D gene unclear. V dropped 4 bases and J dropped 5 bases, with 20 bases sitting between them. The CDR3 has 15 residues. CDR1 and CDR2 (germline): SQVTM, ANQGSEA. In DNA form, the CDR3 reads TGCAGCGTTGGAAGAAAGCTGGCTGAAGATACTGAAGCTTTCTTT. Translated: CSVGRKLAEDTEAFF. The whole variable domain, remainder taken from reference TRBV29-1 and TRBJ1-1, is SAVISQKPSRDICQRGTSLTIQCQVDSQVTMMFWYRQQPGQSLTLIATANQGSEATYESGFVIDKFPISRPNLTFSTLTVSNMSPEDSSIYLCSVGRKLAEDTEAFFGQGTRLTVV.

The V and J genes are TRBV28 and TRBJ1-5; D is undetermined. The CDR3 loop spans 16 amino acids. CDR1 and CDR2 (germline): MDHEN, SYDVKM. Deletions cut 5 bases from V and 1 base from J, with 15 bases between. The CDR3: CASSHPLGGSNQPQHF. The CDR3 region has the DNA TGTGCCAGCAGTCACCCCTTGGGAGGCAGCAATCAGCCCCAGCATTTT. The full variable domain, in which reference TRBV28 and TRBJ1-5 provide the parts outside the CDR3, is DVKVTQSSRYLVKRTGEKVFLECVQDMDHENMFWYRQDPGLGLRLIYFSYDVKMKEKGDIPEGYSVSREKKERFSLILESASTNQTSMYLCASSHPLGGSNQPQHFGDGTRLSIL.

This clone was seen once. This sequence joins TRBV5-1 and TRBJ2-5, with TRBD1 identical over 7 bases. The CDR3 contains 16 residues. Germline CDR1 reads SGHRS; CDR2 reads YFSETQ. Trimming took 1 base from V and 2 from J; bases not matched to a gene: 8. The CDR3 sequence: CASSLNPGGQQETQYF. The DNA for the CDR3 is TGCGCCAGCAGCTTGAACCCAGGGGGTCAACAAGAGACCCAGTACTTC.

The J gene is TRBJ2-1, the V gene TRBV4-3; D possibly corresponds to TRBD2 (6 bases). The CDR3 is 17 residues long. Germline CDR1 LGHNA, CDR2 YSLEER. The ends were cut back, 0 bases at V and 6 bases at J, with 18 bases in the middle. CDR3 protein: CASSQDRGTRGPNEQFF. The CDR3 nucleotides read TGCGCCAGCAGCCAAGATCGGGGGACGAGAGGACCCAATGAGCAGTTCTTC.